These 28 T cell receptor beta chains were all obtained from the same sample, sequenced in a study of Ad26.COV2.S vaccination and SARS-CoV-2 variants (dated by TCRdb to about 2021). The treatment or condition label corresponds to: around 19 received Ad26.COV2.S at low or high dose, single or two shots; roughly 5 received placebo; per-sample allocation not given. Repertoires of vaccine and placebo recipients were sequenced from samples taken on day 63 after the first injection. Preparation of the library involved the immunoSEQ multiplex PCR assay. The table was pulled from immuneACCESS by TCRdb, which kept in-frame rearrangements only. Such tables lose some clones; where checked, under half of the loss comes from unresolved V genes, and the rest has no known cause. The sample contains about 680,000 clones, roughly 90% of them found a single time. The top ten clonotypes cover about 1.5% of the sample.

The sample in question was peripheral blood, obtained in a trial of Ad26.COV2.S vaccine versus placebo. Every receptor here comes from a person aged 18-65 years who received the Ad26.COV2.S COVID-19 vaccine or a placebo.

The chain couples TRBV20-1 to TRBJ1-4; D unclear. Looked up from germline, CDR1 is DFQATT and CDR2 is SNEGSKA (reference sequence). The CDR3 length is 11 residues. V was cut by 0 bases and J by 13 bases, with 9 bases left in between. The CDR3 DNA follows: TGCAGTGCTAGAGATGTGGTGGGACTGTTTTTT. Translation: CSARDVVGLFF.

About this clone itself: This sample includes further DNA sequences coding for the same CDR3. The J gene is TRBJ2-1, the V gene TRBV5-1; a weak D match, TRBD2 (5 bases). V lost 1 base to trimming and J lost 4 bases, with 6 bases between them. This CDR3 comprises 13 residues. Germline CDR1 and CDR2: SGHRS and YFSETQ. The CDR3 is CASSLSGYNEQFF. The CDR3 DNA reads TGCGCCAGCAGCTTGAGCGGTTACAATGAGCAGTTCTTC.

The chain has TRBV2 and TRBJ1-1; D perhaps matches TRBD1 (5 bases). Germline V CDR1 and CDR2: SNHLY, FYNNEI. The CDR3 is 12 residues long. Trimming stripped 6 bases from V and 7 bases from J, with 12 bases between. In nucleotides, the CDR3 is TGTGCCAGCAGAGGGGATTACGGTGAAGCTTTCTTT. It is translated as CASRGDYGEAFF.

This clone is a singleton in its sample. CDR3 residues: CASSLTPADTQYF. CDR3 DNA: TGTGCCAGCAGTTTAACTCCCGCAGATACGCAGTATTTT. The J gene is TRBJ2-3, the V gene TRBV12-3 or TRBV12-4, with unresolved D. CDR3 length: 13 amino acids. The V end was cut by 2 bases, the J end by 4 bases, with 7 bases between.

This clone was seen only a few times. The chain is built from TRBV7-2 and TRBJ2-7, with 10 positions matching TRBD1. The CDR3 covers 15 residues. In germline, CDR1 is SGHTA, CDR2 FQGNSA. With 1 base clipped from V and 2 bases from J, the junction kept 2 bases outside the gene matches. The CDR3 coding sequence is TGTGCCAGCAGCTTAGGGGGGACAGGGGCCTACGAGCAGTACTTC. Protein sequence: CASSLGGTGAYEQYF.

This chain uses TRBV7-2 with TRBJ2-6, with D perhaps matching TRBD1 or TRBD2 (5 bases each). Germline-derived CDR1 and CDR2 are SGHTA and FQGNSA. Trimming removed 5 bases at V and 11 bases at J, with 28 bases between. This CDR3 spans 18 amino acids. CDR3 residues: CASSPGYGEGPSFHVLTF. In DNA, the CDR3 is TGTGCCAGCAGCCCAGGGTATGGAGAGGGGCCCTCATTTCACGTCCTGACTTTC.

The chain combines TRBV27 with TRBJ2-6, with D possibly TRBD1 on 6 matching bases. Trimming took off 1 base at V and 2 bases at J, with 6 bases between the two ends. From germline, CDR1 is MNHEY and CDR2 SMNVEV (reference sequence). CDR3 length: 15 amino acids. This chain's CDR3 is CASSLWGPGANVLTF. For the CDR3, the DNA is TGTGCCAGCAGTTTATGGGGGCCTGGGGCCAACGTCCTGACTTTC.

The chain joins TRBV18 to TRBJ1-4; the D is unclear. Per the germline V gene, CDR1 is KGHSH and CDR2 is LQKENI. CDR3 length: 15 amino acids. V was shortened by 6 bases and J by 8 bases, with 19 bases between the two germline ends. CDR3 region: CASSLEHGGGEKLFF. Here the CDR3 DNA reads TGTGCCAGCTCCCTTGAACACGGTGGTGGGGAAAAACTGTTTTTT.

V usage is TRBV9 and J usage is TRBJ1-5; D call uncertain. Looked up from germline, CDR1 is SGDLS and CDR2 is YYNGEE. The CDR3 runs to 13 residues. The V end lost 6 bases, the J end lost 4 bases, and 11 bases lay between the germline ends. CDR3 residues: CASNRDGNQPQHF. CDR3 bases: TGTGCCAGCAATCGAGACGGTAATCAGCCCCAGCATTTT.

J is TRBJ2-1 and V is TRBV4-1; a possible D gene is TRBD2 (6 bases). Per the germline V gene, CDR1 is MGHRA and CDR2 is YSYEKL. Trimming took off 5 bases at V and 5 bases at J, with 16 bases between the two ends. The CDR3 is made up of 15 amino acids. The DNA for the CDR3 is TGCGCCAGCAGCGACCTTTTGCGGGGAGACAATGAGCAGTTCTTC. The encoded protein is CASSDLLRGDNEQFF.

V and J are TRBV19 and TRBJ1-6; 10 bases agree with TRBD1. The CDR3 has 16 amino acids. Germline trimming cut 6 bases from V and 6 bases from J; bases unmatched to any gene: 8. The germline V gene encodes CDR1 LNHDA and CDR2 SQIVND (reference sequence). The CDR3 region is CASSRTGGMGNSPLHF. The CDR3, as DNA: TGTGCCAGTAGCCGGACAGGGGGAATGGGTAATTCACCCCTCCACTTT.

The CDR3 coding sequence is TGTGCCAGCACCGGGACAGGAGCGGGCTATGGCTACACCTTC. Protein sequence: CASTGTGAGYGYTF. The chain links TRBV2 to TRBJ1-2, with 8 bases that match TRBD1. Germline values: CDR1 SNHLY, CDR2 FYNNEI. CDR3 length: 14 residues. V shed 7 bases and J 4 bases; nucleotides not matched to a gene: 8.

The chain uses TRBV29-1 and TRBJ1-1; possible D gene TRBD1, 5 bases. V was cut by 3 bases and J by 6 bases, with 17 bases left in between. The CDR3 spans 14 residues. The germline gives CDR1 SQVTM, CDR2 ANQGSEA. Here the CDR3 DNA reads TGCAGCGTTGACCGGGATGGTCAGGGACCTGAAGCTTTCTTT. Encoded protein: CSVDRDGQGPEAFF. Looking up the rest from reference TRBV29-1 and TRBJ1-1 gives the full variable domain: SAVISQKPSRDICQRGTSLTIQCQVDSQVTMMFWYRQQPGQSLTLIATANQGSEATYESGFVIDKFPISRPNLTFSTLTVSNMSPEDSSIYLCSVDRDGQGPEAFFGQGTRLTVV.

V is TRBV10-1 and J is TRBJ1-1; possible D gene TRBD1, 6 bases. Germline values: CDR1 WNHNN, CDR2 SYGVQD (reference sequence). Trimming stripped 1 base from V and 6 bases from J, with 12 bases between. This CDR3 is 14 amino acids long. The DNA of the CDR3 is TGCGCCAGCAGTGAGTACAGGGTGGGCGCTGAAGCTTTCTTT. Its protein product is CASSEYRVGAEAFF.

The rearrangement links TRBV7-2 to TRBJ2-7; TRBD2 is a possible D gene (6 bases). The CDR3 has 13 amino acids. With 0 bases removed from V and 3 bases from J, the gap between germline ends came to 6 bases. Germline CDR1 reads SGHTA; CDR2 reads FQGNSA. The CDR3 region has the DNA TGTGCCAGCAGCTTAGCGCGGGGCTACGAGCAGTACTTC. Its protein product is CASSLARGYEQYF.

This rearrangement joins TRBV10-1 to TRBJ1-1; 7 bases line up with TRBD1. Germline values: CDR1 WNHNN, CDR2 SYGVQD (reference sequence). This CDR3 has 14 residues. Trimming cost V 2 bases and J 7 bases; bases outside gene matches: 7. The DNA of the CDR3 is TGCGCCAGCAGTGAGGGGGACAGTACCGGTGAAGCTTTCTTT. It specifies CASSEGDSTGEAFF.

The table lists this clone with a count of one. V gene TRBV10-3 combines with J gene TRBJ1-1; D is unresolved. Germline V CDR1 and CDR2: ENHRY, SYGVKD. CDR3 size: 13 residues. With 0 bases removed from V and 4 bases from J, the gap between germline ends came to 6 bases. For the CDR3, the DNA is TGTGCCATCAGTGAGTCCGGGAGCACTGAAGCTTTCTTT. Translating gives CAISESGSTEAFF.

This chain connects TRBV24-1 to TRBJ2-5, with D perhaps given as TRBD1 or TRBD2 (5 bases each). This CDR3 is built from 16 residues. V was pared by 4 bases and J by 5 bases, with 19 bases between. Germline assignment: CDR1 KGHDR and CDR2 SFDVKD. The CDR3 spells CATSDFPGDQAETQYF. The CDR3 nucleotides read TGTGCCACCAGTGACTTTCCTGGGGACCAGGCGGAGACCCAGTACTTC.

V usage is TRBV5-4 and J usage is TRBJ2-7, with 9 bases that match TRBD2. The CDR3 loop spans 16 amino acids. The germline gives CDR1 SGHNT, CDR2 YYREEE (reference sequence). V was pared by 0 bases and J by 3 bases, with 7 bases of the junction left unmatched. CDR3: CASSLDSGGTLYEQYF. The CDR3 nucleotides are TGTGCCAGCAGCTTGGATAGCGGGGGAACTCTCTACGAGCAGTACTTC.

The CDR3 sequence is CASSQAGGGNSPLHF. The CDR3 coding sequence is TGTGCCAGCAGCCAAGCTGGGGGTGGTAATTCACCCCTCCACTTT. The J gene is TRBJ1-6, the V gene TRBV4-2, with a tentative D call TRBD1 (5 bases). This CDR3 is 15 amino acids long. Germline V gene sequence: CDR1 LGHNA, CDR2 YNFKEQ. Trimming removed 1 base from V and 6 bases from J, with 10 bases in between.

In this sample, this clone turned up once. The chain recombines TRBV10-1 with TRBJ2-1; 8 nucleotides align to TRBD1. CDR3 length equals 17 residues. Germline CDR1 and CDR2: WNHNN and SYGVQD (reference sequence). The V and J ends lost 2 bases and 8 bases, in that order; junction bases with no gene match: 14. CDR3 DNA: TGCGCCAGCAGTGAGGCGTGTTCAGGGGGCCCGCTCGATGAGCAGTTCTTC. Translated, it gives CASSEACSGGPLDEQFF.

The rearrangement joins TRBV4-3 to TRBJ1-2, with D perhaps TRBD1 (5 bases). Per the germline V gene, CDR1 is LGHNA and CDR2 is YSLEER. V lost 1 base, J lost 6 bases, and 9 bases lay in between. The CDR3 totals 13 residues. CDR3 loop: CASSQGQRDGYTF. In DNA, the CDR3 is TGCGCCAGCAGCCAAGGACAGCGGGATGGCTACACCTTC.

This clone has a handful of counts. The chain links TRBV27 to TRBJ2-7; D perhaps matches TRBD2 (5 bases). Trimming removed 2 bases from V and 2 bases from J, with 10 bases in between. The germline V gene has CDR1 MNHEY and CDR2 SMNVEV (reference sequence). The CDR3 extends over 14 amino acids. The CDR3 region is CASSLIAGAYEQYF. CDR3 sequence (DNA): TGTGCCAGCAGTTTAATCGCCGGGGCCTACGAGCAGTACTTC.

The chain links TRBV24-1 to TRBJ2-3; 16 bases align to TRBD2. There are 18 residues in the CDR3. Germline V gene lookup returns CDR1 KGHDR and CDR2 SFDVKD. The J segment lost 6 bases and the V segment lost 2 bases, leaving 7 bases of the junction unmatched. The CDR3 nucleotides are TGTGCCACCAGTGATTCCGGGACTAGCGGGAGGGCTCGGGATACGCAGTATTTT. As protein: CATSDSGTSGRARDTQYF.

This clone was counted a single time. The chain recombines TRBV4-2 with TRBJ1-1; D not certain. This CDR3 spans 15 amino acids. Trimming pared 2 bases from V and 1 base from J, leaving 11 bases between. Germline V CDR1 and CDR2: LGHNA, YNFKEQ. The CDR3 DNA is TGTGCCAGCAGCCAAAATAAGAACACGAACACTGAAGCTTTCTTT. Translation gives CASSQNKNTNTEAFF.

The chain joins TRBV3-1 (or the pseudogene TRBV3-2) to TRBJ2-1; TRBD2 matches 8 bases. Losses at the gene ends were 4 bases for V and 6 bases for J; bases not matched to a gene: 8. This CDR3 has 15 amino acids. The germline V gene encodes CDR1 LGHDT and CDR2 YNNKEL (reference sequence). The CDR3 nucleotides read TGTGCCAGCAGCCCTTGGCGGGAGGATAGCAATGAGCAGTTCTTC. Translating gives CASSPWREDSNEQFF.

The chain employs TRBV6-4 and TRBJ1-4; D possibly corresponds to TRBD1 (5 bases). Trimming shortened V by 2 bases and J by 5 bases, and 9 bases separated the two germline ends. Looked up from germline, CDR1 is MRHNA and CDR2 is SNTAGT. This CDR3 has 14 residues. CDR3 sequence: CASSDVRANEKLFF. In DNA, the CDR3 is TGTGCCAGCAGTGACGTCAGGGCAAATGAAAAACTGTTTTTT.

The chain links TRBV27 to TRBJ1-6, with D possibly matching TRBD1 (5 bases). The CDR3 spans 16 residues. Germline CDR1 MNHEY, CDR2 SMNVEV (reference sequence). V dropped 6 bases and J dropped 5 bases, with 17 bases sitting between them. The CDR3 reads CASSNDRGRNNSPLHF. CDR3 DNA: TGTGCCAGCAGCAATGATAGGGGCAGAAATAATTCACCCCTCCACTTT.